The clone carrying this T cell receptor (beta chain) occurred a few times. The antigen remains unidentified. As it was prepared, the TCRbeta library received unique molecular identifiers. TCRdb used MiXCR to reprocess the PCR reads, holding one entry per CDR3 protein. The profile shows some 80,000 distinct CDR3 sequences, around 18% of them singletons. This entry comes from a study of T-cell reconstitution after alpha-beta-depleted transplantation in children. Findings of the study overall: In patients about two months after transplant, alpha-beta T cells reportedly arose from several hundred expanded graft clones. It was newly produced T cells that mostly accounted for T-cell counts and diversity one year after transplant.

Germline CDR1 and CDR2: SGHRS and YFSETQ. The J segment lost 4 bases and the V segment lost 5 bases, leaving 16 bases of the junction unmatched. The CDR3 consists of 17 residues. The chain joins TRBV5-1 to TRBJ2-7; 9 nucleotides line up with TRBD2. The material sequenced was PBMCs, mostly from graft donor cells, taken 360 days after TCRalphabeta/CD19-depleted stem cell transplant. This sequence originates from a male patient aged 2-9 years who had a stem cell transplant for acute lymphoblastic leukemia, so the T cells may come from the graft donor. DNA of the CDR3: TGCGCCAGCAGTTCCCGTGCGGGAGGGCGATGGCTTTACGAGCAGTACTTC. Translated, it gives CASSSRAGGRWLYEQYF.